The rows below give T cell receptor beta chains drawn from one sample of a study of blood T cell repertoires in COVID-19. This table comes from immunoSEQ multiplex PCR, and its TCRdb copy is limited to in-frame clones, with some not included. The sample lists about 180,000 clones; roughly 81% were seen once. Material for sequencing was peripheral blood. All receptors derive from a woman aged 80 or over with COVID-19, enrolled during active disease. Each CDR3 is given with its conserved first and last residue. The order of the fields is CDR3 protein, CDR3 DNA, clone size, V gene, J gene, D gene. A D gene is named only where the DNA matches it firmly. Not all rows give a size; the values are once, few, many and, for expanded clones, a class.

cdr3_aa: CASSLVEGAGGYTF
cdr3_nt: TGTGCCAGCAGCTTAGTAGAGGGGGCGGGTGGCTACACCTTC
clone_size: few
v_call: TRBV11-2
j_call: TRBJ1-2
d_call: TRBD1

cdr3_aa: CSVVPQGAIGNANYGYTF
cdr3_nt: TGCAGCGTTGTCCCGCAGGGGGCGATAGGCAACGCTAACTATGGCTACACCTTC
clone_size: few
v_call: TRBV29-1
j_call: TRBJ1-2
d_call: TRBD1

cdr3_aa: CASSRGPGGELFF
cdr3_nt: TGTGCCAGTAGTAGGGGGCCGGGCGGGGAGCTGTTTTTT
clone_size: -
v_call: TRBV19
j_call: TRBJ2-2
d_call: -

cdr3_aa: CASRPKLAGVYEQYF
cdr3_nt: TGTGCCAGCAGGCCGAAACTAGCGGGAGTATACGAGCAGTACTTC
clone_size: -
v_call: TRBV28
j_call: TRBJ2-7
d_call: TRBD2

cdr3_aa: CASRILAGDTGELFF
cdr3_nt: TGTGCCAGCAGGATACTAGCGGGAGACACCGGGGAGCTGTTTTTT
clone_size: -
v_call: TRBV27
j_call: TRBJ2-2
d_call: TRBD2

cdr3_aa: CASSPGTGHQPQHF
cdr3_nt: TGTGCCAGCAGTCCAGGGACAGGTCATCAGCCCCAGCATTTT
clone_size: few
v_call: TRBV27
j_call: TRBJ1-5
d_call: TRBD1

cdr3_aa: CASSGWDSLGPGELFF
cdr3_nt: TGTGCCAGCAGCGGATGGGACAGTTTGGGGCCCGGGGAGCTGTTTTTT
clone_size: once
v_call: TRBV11-2
j_call: TRBJ2-2
d_call: TRBD1

cdr3_aa: CASSLDSYYGYTF
cdr3_nt: TGCGCCAGCAGCTTGGACAGTTACTATGGCTACACCTTC
clone_size: -
v_call: TRBV5-1
j_call: TRBJ1-2
d_call: -

cdr3_aa: CAISGRARGREGAEQYF
cdr3_nt: TGTGCCATCAGTGGTCGGGCGAGGGGGCGGGAGGGCGCCGAGCAGTACTTC
clone_size: -
v_call: TRBV10-3
j_call: TRBJ2-7
d_call: TRBD2

cdr3_aa: CASSHDRQGSYEQYF
cdr3_nt: TGCGCCAGCAGCCACGATAGACAGGGCTCCTACGAGCAGTACTTC
clone_size: -
v_call: TRBV4-1
j_call: TRBJ2-7
d_call: TRBD1

cdr3_aa: CASSPGTGVYGYTF
cdr3_nt: TGTGCCAGCAGCCCCGGGACAGGGGTATATGGCTACACCTTC
clone_size: -
v_call: TRBV3-1/TRBV3-2
j_call: TRBJ1-2
d_call: TRBD1

cdr3_aa: CASSKQGDRVVSGANVLTF
cdr3_nt: TGTGCCAGCAGCAAACAGGGGGACAGGGTTGTCTCTGGGGCCAACGTCCTGACTTTC
clone_size: -
v_call: TRBV21-1
j_call: TRBJ2-6
d_call: -

cdr3_aa: CASSVQINTEAFF
cdr3_nt: TGTGCCAGCAGTGTCCAGATTAACACTGAAGCTTTCTTT
clone_size: -
v_call: TRBV12-3/TRBV12-4
j_call: TRBJ1-1
d_call: -

cdr3_aa: CAILDSNYGYTF
cdr3_nt: TGTGCCATCCTAGACAGTAACTATGGCTACACCTTC
clone_size: -
v_call: TRBV28
j_call: TRBJ1-2
d_call: -

cdr3_aa: CASSSKQGGTEAFF
cdr3_nt: TGTGCCAGCAGTTCCAAACAGGGGGGCACTGAAGCTTTCTTT
clone_size: -
v_call: TRBV27
j_call: TRBJ1-1
d_call: TRBD1

cdr3_aa: CASSSQRSRRETQYF
cdr3_nt: TGTGCCAGTAGTAGCCAGCGGTCTCGTCGAGAGACCCAGTACTTC
clone_size: -
v_call: TRBV19
j_call: TRBJ2-5
d_call: -

cdr3_aa: CASSLSAGGQRQPQHF
cdr3_nt: TGTGCCAGCAGCTTGTCGGCAGGGGGCCAAAGGCAGCCCCAGCATTTT
clone_size: -
v_call: TRBV5-8
j_call: TRBJ1-5
d_call: TRBD1

cdr3_aa: CATSRAAGVGYGYTF
cdr3_nt: TGTGCCACCAGCAGAGCGGCAGGGGTTGGCTATGGCTACACCTTC
clone_size: -
v_call: TRBV15
j_call: TRBJ1-2
d_call: -